One and the same sample provided the 26 T cell receptor beta chains below, sequenced in a study of control samples from healthy donors and cancer patients. Method: immunoSEQ multiplex PCR; TCRdb's copy keeps in-frame clones and lacks some. The sample shows 13,000 to 15,000 clones, 77% of them seen only once. Sequencing was performed on formalin-fixed, paraffin-embedded tissue. The source is a female donor with lung cancer.

The rearrangement links TRBV5-1 to TRBJ2-7, with 9 nucleotides matching TRBD2. CDR3 length: 15 amino acids. In germline, CDR1 is SGHRS, CDR2 YFSETQ. The trim removed 0 bases at V and 2 bases at J, leaving 3 bases unmatched. CDR3 DNA: TGCGCCAGCAGCTTGGTGGGCGGGGGGGCCTACGAGCAGTACTTC. Translating gives CASSLVGGGAYEQYF.

J is TRBJ2-7 and V is TRBV5-4; TRBD1 is a possible D gene (5 bases). CDR3 length equals 13 residues. The V end lost 0 bases, the J end lost 12 bases, and 16 bases lay between the germline ends. Germline V gene data show CDR1 as SGHNT and CDR2 as YYREEE (reference sequence). CDR3 sequence (DNA): TGTGCCAGCAGCTTGGCCGGTATGGGCAGGGCGTACTTC. Its protein product is CASSLAGMGRAYF.

This clone occurred a few times. The chain joins TRBV30 to TRBJ1-1; TRBD1 might be the D (6 bases). Germline-derived CDR1 and CDR2 are GTSNPN and SVGIG (reference sequence). V lost 0 bases, J lost 5 bases, and 13 bases lay in between. The length of the CDR3 is 14 residues. Written as DNA, the CDR3 is TGTGCCTGGAGTGTACTAGGGGGGAGGACTGAAGCTTTCTTT. Translation: CAWSVLGGRTEAFF.

V gene TRBV7-2 combines with J gene TRBJ1-2; D is uncertain. Germline values: CDR1 SGHTA, CDR2 FQGNSA. This CDR3 has 14 residues. V dropped 3 bases and J dropped 6 bases, with 14 bases sitting between them. The CDR3 region has the DNA TGTGCCAGCAGCTTCCCTGGGAACGTCCATGGCTACACCTTC. Translating gives CASSFPGNVHGYTF.

V is TRBV7-2 and J is TRBJ1-6; D is unresolved. The CDR3 has 14 amino acids. CDR1 and CDR2 (germline): SGHTA, FQGNSA. V was clipped by 5 bases and J by 4 bases, with 9 bases between them. As DNA, the CDR3 is TGTGCCAGCAGCATTCCGGGGTATAATTCACCCCTCCACTTT. Encoded protein: CASSIPGYNSPLHF. Based on the CDR3 plus reference TRBV7-2 and TRBJ1-6, the full variable domain is GAGVSQSPSNKVTEKGKDVELRCDPISGHTALYWYRQSLGQGLEFLIYFQGNSAPDKSGLPSDRFSAERTGGSVSTLTIQRTQQEDSAVYLCASSIPGYNSPLHFGNGTRLTVT.

Concerning this clone itself: Other nucleotide sequences from this sample produce the same CDR3. The chain combines TRBV21-1 with TRBJ2-5. TRBV21-1 is a documented pseudogene. This CDR3 comprises 15 residues. CDR3 sequence (DNA): TGTGCCAGCAGCAAATGGGACCAGGACCGCCGGTCCGAGTACTTC. Amino acid sequence: CASSKWDQDRRSEYF.

The chain combines TRBV12-2 with TRBJ2-6; the DNA was not used to check the table's D call, TRBD2. TRBV12-2 is a recognized pseudogene. CDR3 length: 15 residues. The chain's CDR3 is CASRCTRTPHKVGTF. The CDR3 DNA is TGTGCAAGTCGCTGTACGCGGACTCCACACAAAGTCGGGACTTTC.

This chain links TRBV11-3 with TRBJ2-3; D possibly corresponds to TRBD2 (5 bases). V was pared by 4 bases and J by 5 bases, with 10 bases between. The CDR3 spans 13 residues. CDR1 and CDR2 (germline): SGHNT, YENEEA. The CDR3 region is CASSSGSLDTQYF. In nucleotides, the CDR3 is TGTGCCAGCAGCTCGGGGAGTTTAGATACGCAGTATTTT.

This chain links TRBV5-1 with TRBJ2-7, with a tentative D call TRBD1 (6 bases). Between the trimmed V and J ends, which lost 4 bases and 4 bases, there was a span of 15 bases. Germline V gene data show CDR1 as SGHRS and CDR2 as YFSETQ. The CDR3 extends over 14 amino acids. The CDR3 sequence is CASSPTGAAYEQYF. The DNA of the CDR3 is TGCGCCAGCAGCCCGACAGGAGCGGCTTACGAGCAGTACTTC.

V and J are TRBV11-2 and TRBJ1-5; D is unclear. The V end lost 2 bases, the J end lost 5 bases, and 7 bases lay between the germline ends. The CDR3 extends over 13 amino acids. Germline V gene sequence: CDR1 SGHAT, CDR2 FQNNGV. The CDR3: CASSLMPDQPQHF. The DNA for the CDR3 is TGTGCCAGCAGCTTAATGCCTGATCAGCCCCAGCATTTT.

The chain joins TRBV4-3 to TRBJ1-1, with 9 bases aligning to TRBD1. Germline CDR1 is LGHNA and CDR2 is YSLEER. CDR3 length equals 12 residues. J lost 14 bases, V lost 3 bases, and 7 bases had no gene match. Here the CDR3 reads CASSHLDRGHFF. The CDR3 nucleotides read TGCGCCAGCAGCCATTTGGACAGGGGACACTTCTTT.

The chain carries TRBV7-2 and TRBJ2-6, with 10 bases fitting TRBD2. The ends lost 5 bases at V and 0 bases at J; junction bases unmatched: 10. Germline V CDR1 and CDR2: SGHTA, FQGNSA. The CDR3 covers 19 residues. The CDR3: CASSRSGAGGSSGANVLTF. CDR3 in DNA: TGTGCCAGCAGCCGCAGCGGAGCGGGGGGGAGCTCTGGGGCCAACGTCCTGACTTTC.

Worth noting for this clone: Other DNA sequences from this sample encode an identical CDR3 as well. The gene calls are TRBV2 and TRBJ2-7; D is ambiguous. V was shortened by 4 bases and J by 5 bases, with 6 bases between the two germline ends. The CDR3 length is 11 residues. The V gene's germline CDR1 is SNHLY and CDR2 FYNNEI. This chain's CDR3 is CASSAENEQYF. In DNA, the CDR3 is TGTGCCAGCAGTGCGGAAAACGAGCAGTACTTC.

The CDR3 protein is CASSQSGQGARGYTF. The CDR3 nucleotides read TGTGCCAGCAGCCAATCAGGGCAGGGGGCCAGAGGCTACACCTTC. This chain joins TRBV3-1 (or the pseudogene TRBV3-2) and TRBJ1-2; TRBD1 aligns across 8 bases. After removal of 2 bases from V and 8 bases from J, the junction contained 10 bases not matched to a gene. The CDR3 spans 15 residues. Germline V gives CDR1 LGHDT, CDR2 YNNKEL (reference sequence).

The V gene is TRBV18, the J gene TRBJ2-2; a weak D match, TRBD1 (5 bases). This CDR3 is 16 amino acids long. The germline V and J ends were trimmed by 0 bases and 4 bases, with 12 bases remaining between them. Germline CDR1 reads KGHSH; CDR2 reads LQKENI. The CDR3, as DNA: TGTGCCAGCTCACCACCGGCAGGACAACCCACCGGGGAGCTGTTTTTT. Translating it yields CASSPPAGQPTGELFF.

Of note for this clone: The junction does not match germline at one end; this may be a read error. V usage is TRBV3-1 (or the pseudogene TRBV3-2) and J usage is TRBJ2-3, with 15 positions matching TRBD2. CDR3 length: 19 residues. Germline CDR1 LGHDT, CDR2 YNNKEL (reference sequence). The CDR3 reads CASSPYRTSGRARTNTQYF. CDR3 bases: TGTGCCAGCAGCCCGTATCGGACTAGCGGGAGGGCTCGCACAAATACGCAGTATTTT.

There are a few counts of this clone. This sequence joins TRBV27 and TRBJ1-5; D unclear. This CDR3 comprises 13 residues. Trimming removed 6 bases at V and 6 bases at J, with 12 bases between. Germline V gene data show CDR1 as MNHEY and CDR2 as SMNVEV (reference sequence). The CDR3 loop reads CASSREGAQPQHF. CDR3 nucleotide sequence: TGTGCCAGCAGCCGGGAGGGAGCTCAGCCCCAGCATTTT.

The chain's CDR3 is CASSLGEEYEQYF. CDR3 DNA: TGCGCCAGCAGCTTGGGTGAGGAATACGAGCAGTACTTC. The chain carries TRBV5-1 and TRBJ2-7; D uncertain. The CDR3 is made up of 13 amino acids. V lost 0 bases, J lost 4 bases, and 8 bases lay in between. CDR1 and CDR2 from the germline V gene are SGHRS and YFSETQ.

This clone occurred a few times. The V and J genes are TRBV5-1 and TRBJ1-1; no reliable D call. The germline V gene encodes CDR1 SGHRS and CDR2 YFSETQ. This CDR3 is built from 12 residues. Trimming cost V 0 bases and J 6 bases, with 6 bases left between them. The CDR3 loop reads CASSLGASEAFF. Written as DNA, the CDR3 is TGCGCCAGCAGCTTGGGGGCTTCTGAAGCTTTCTTT.

The rearrangement links TRBV6-5 to TRBJ2-2; D ambiguous. Trimming cost V 4 bases and J 2 bases, with 11 bases left between them. There are 15 residues in the CDR3. Germline loops: CDR1 MNHEY, CDR2 SVGAGI. The CDR3 is CASSSNQHNTGELFF. In nucleotides, the CDR3 is TGTGCCAGCAGTTCGAACCAGCATAACACCGGGGAGCTGTTTTTT.

Here the CDR3 DNA reads TGCGCCAGCAGCGCGCTGCGGGAGCGGACAGATACGCAGTATTTT. The encoded protein is CASSALRERTDTQYF. The V and J genes are TRBV10-1 and TRBJ2-3; 7 bases map to TRBD2. The germline CDR1 and CDR2 sequences are WNHNN and SYGVQD (reference sequence). V trimming: 6 bases; J trimming: 3 bases; junction bases outside the gene matches: 9. The CDR3 has 15 residues.

The chain employs TRBV5-1 and TRBJ2-1, with 12 bases aligning to TRBD2. CDR3 length equals 16 residues. Trimming took 0 bases from V and 4 from J; bases not matched to a gene: 2. Germline CDR1 and CDR2: SGHRS and YFSETQ. Here the CDR3 DNA reads TGCGCCAGCAGCTTGGAAGGACTAGCGGGGTACAATGAGCAGTTCTTC. Amino acid sequence: CASSLEGLAGYNEQFF.

The J gene is TRBJ1-1, the V gene TRBV5-3; D is unresolved. TRBV5-3 has ORF status, its function being uncertain. The V end lost 7 bases, the J end lost 4 bases, and 17 bases lay between the germline ends. The CDR3 length is 14 residues. The CDR3 is CARGHVGRSTEAFF. The DNA of the CDR3 is TGTGCCAGAGGTCACGTCGGTAGAAGCACTGAAGCTTTCTTT.

The chain carries TRBV3-1 (or the pseudogene TRBV3-2) and TRBJ2-1; 8 bases agree with TRBD2. With V trimmed by 5 bases and J by 3 bases, 6 bases remained unmatched. This CDR3 is 15 amino acids long. Germline CDR1 reads LGHDT; CDR2 reads YNNKEL (reference sequence). CDR3 residues: CASSVLAGDYNEQFF. DNA for the CDR3: TGTGCCAGCAGCGTGCTAGCGGGTGACTACAATGAGCAGTTCTTC.

A single count supports this clone. The V and J genes are TRBV7-2 and TRBJ1-1; a weak D match, TRBD1 (5 bases). V dropped 1 base and J dropped 4 bases, with 13 bases sitting between them. This CDR3 has 15 amino acids. CDR1 and CDR2 (germline): SGHTA, FQGNSA. The CDR3 coding sequence is TGTGCCAGCAGCTTAGGAGGACTTAGGGGCACTGAAGCTTTCTTT. Translated: CASSLGGLRGTEAFF.

The CDR3 DNA reads TGTGCCAGCAGCCTGGGGCCGTGGGATGAGCAGTTCTTC. This codes for CASSLGPWDEQFF. J is TRBJ2-1 and V is TRBV7-9; D is perhaps TRBD1 (5 bases). V dropped 5 bases and J dropped 8 bases, with 13 bases sitting between them. CDR3 length equals 13 residues. Germline CDR1 is SEHNR and CDR2 is FQNEAQ (reference sequence).